The 14 T cell receptor beta chains below were found in one sample sequenced in a study of blood T cell repertoires in COVID-19. Produced via immunoSEQ multiplex PCR; TCRdb's table is partial and in-frame only. The data show 90,000 to 100,000 clones, with about nine tenths seen just once and just over 5% held by the top ten. Sequencing was done on a sample of peripheral blood. The receptor set was obtained from a man aged 50 to 59 with acute or convalescent COVID-19.

V usage is TRBV25-1 and J usage is TRBJ2-3; possible D gene TRBD2, 5 bases. The V and J ends lost 8 bases and 0 bases respectively, with 15 bases between them. Germline-derived CDR1 and CDR2 are MGHDK and SYGVNS. The CDR3 contains 15 residues. This CDR3 reads CASGARAASTDTQYF. The CDR3 DNA reads TGTGCCAGCGGTGCAAGAGCGGCTAGCACAGATACGCAGTATTTT.

The chain links TRBV30 to TRBJ1-4; D is unclear. This CDR3 spans 12 amino acids. Germline assignment: CDR1 GTSNPN and CDR2 SVGIG (reference sequence). V was shortened by 2 bases and J by 9 bases, with 10 bases between the two germline ends. The CDR3 loop reads CAWSPAGQKLFF. CDR3 nucleotide sequence: TGTGCCTGGAGTCCGGCAGGTCAAAAACTGTTTTTT.

A single count supports this clone. The J gene is TRBJ2-4, the V gene TRBV19, with a possible D match to TRBD1 (5 bases). The germline V and J ends were trimmed by 1 base and 3 bases, with 10 bases remaining between them. The germline CDR1 and CDR2 sequences are LNHDA and SQIVND (reference sequence). The CDR3 is made up of 15 amino acids. The CDR3 DNA reads TGTGCCAGTAGTATAGGGGGCTATGACAAAAACATTCAGTACTTC. It encodes CASSIGGYDKNIQYF. Supplemented by reference TRBV19 and TRBJ2-4, the full variable domain reads DGGITQSPKYLFRKEGQNVTLSCEQNLNHDAMYWYRQDPGQGLRLIYYSQIVNDFQKGDIAEGYSVSREKKESFPLTVTSAQKNPTAFYLCASSIGGYDKNIQYFGAGTRLSVL.

The chain recombines TRBV18 with TRBJ1-1; TRBD1 agrees at 11 bases. J lost 5 bases, V lost 6 bases, and 8 bases had no gene match. Germline CDR1 is KGHSH and CDR2 is LQKENI. The CDR3 consists of 15 residues. The CDR3: CASSLGQGAQTEAFF. CDR3 nucleotides: TGTGCCAGCTCCCTTGGACAGGGGGCACAGACTGAAGCTTTCTTT.

The chain is built from TRBV5-5 and TRBJ1-6, with D perhaps TRBD1 (6 bases). Trimming cost V 4 bases and J 2 bases, with 10 bases left between them. The CDR3 totals 15 residues. Germline V gene lookup returns CDR1 SGHKS and CDR2 YYEKEE (reference sequence). The CDR3 reads CASSPGETYNSPLHF. As DNA, the CDR3 is TGTGCCAGCAGCCCAGGGGAGACCTATAATTCACCCCTCCACTTT.

The chain is built from TRBV5-1 and TRBJ1-1; D is unresolved. Germline CDR1 SGHRS, CDR2 YFSETQ. The germline V and J ends were trimmed by 5 bases and 5 bases, with 10 bases remaining between them. There are 12 residues in the CDR3. The CDR3 region has the DNA TGCGCCAGCAGGACCGGAGGTACTGAAGCTTTCTTT. This gives the protein CASRTGGTEAFF.

This rearrangement joins TRBV18 to TRBJ2-3, with a tentative D call TRBD2 (5 bases). Germline CDR1 is KGHSH and CDR2 is LQKENI. The CDR3 length is 16 residues. V was trimmed by 2 bases and J by 2 bases, leaving 14 bases between them. The CDR3 sequence: CASSPSSGETTDTQYF. For the CDR3, the DNA is TGTGCCAGCTCACCATCAAGCGGAGAAACCACAGATACGCAGTATTTT.

The chain is built from TRBV12-2 and TRBJ2-7; TRBD2 was called by the table and not checked on the DNA. TRBV12-2 is reported as a pseudogene. The CDR3 extends over 9 amino acids. The CDR3 region is CASKSGQYF. The CDR3 coding sequence is TGTGCAAGTAAGAGCGGGCAGTACTTC.

The chain couples TRBV4-2 to TRBJ1-2; D is unclear. Germline V gives CDR1 LGHNA, CDR2 YNFKEQ. Between the trimmed V and J ends, which lost 0 bases and 8 bases, there was a span of 19 bases. The CDR3 runs 16 residues. CDR3 coding DNA: TGTGCCAGCAGCCAAGATCTCGAGACGAGGCTCTGGGGCTACACCTTC. Translation: CASSQDLETRLWGYTF.

The chain is built from TRBV3-1 (or the pseudogene TRBV3-2) and TRBJ1-2; a possible D gene is TRBD1 (5 bases). Germline V gives CDR1 LGHDT, CDR2 YNNKEL (reference sequence). The CDR3 has 13 residues. V was pared by 1 base and J by 6 bases, with 9 bases between. CDR3 coding DNA: TGTGCCAGCAGCCAAGGTCGGGGGGATGGCTACACCTTC. As protein: CASSQGRGDGYTF.

This chain joins TRBV10-1 and TRBJ2-1; 9 bases are a match to TRBD2. V lost 0 bases to trimming and J lost 5 bases; unmatched junction nucleotides: 5. CDR1 WNHNN and CDR2 SYGVQD come from the germline V gene (reference sequence). The CDR3 covers 16 residues. The CDR3 loop reads CASSESSEREDNEQFF. The CDR3 nucleotides are TGCGCCAGCAGTGAGTCGAGTGAGCGGGAGGACAATGAGCAGTTCTTC.

This clone has just one count. This rearrangement joins TRBV24-1 to TRBJ2-1; TRBD2 matches 13 bases. The CDR3 length is 18 residues. V shed 4 bases, J shed 6 bases, and the junction held 11 bases outside the gene matches. Looked up from germline, CDR1 is KGHDR and CDR2 is SFDVKD. CDR3 nucleotides: TGTGCCACCAGTGAACAGACACGGACTAGCGGGAGTGGCAATGAGCAGTTCTTC. As protein: CATSEQTRTSGSGNEQFF.

The chain uses TRBV30 and TRBJ1-6, with D tentatively TRBD1 (5 bases). V was trimmed by 6 bases and J by 7 bases, leaving 13 bases between them. The CDR3 spans 13 residues. CDR1 and CDR2 from the germline V gene are GTSNPN and SVGIG (reference sequence). The CDR3 spells CACDREPNSPLHF. The CDR3 bases are TGTGCCTGTGACAGAGAACCCAATTCACCCCTCCACTTT.

This rearrangement joins TRBV19 to TRBJ2-3, with D maybe TRBD2 (6 bases). The CDR3 length is 15 residues. Trimming pared 6 bases from V and 4 bases from J, leaving 17 bases between. Germline V CDR1 and CDR2: LNHDA, SQIVND (reference sequence). CDR3 sequence reads: CASSFKNGRADTQYF. CDR3 coding DNA: TGTGCCAGTAGCTTCAAAAACGGGAGAGCAGATACGCAGTATTTT.